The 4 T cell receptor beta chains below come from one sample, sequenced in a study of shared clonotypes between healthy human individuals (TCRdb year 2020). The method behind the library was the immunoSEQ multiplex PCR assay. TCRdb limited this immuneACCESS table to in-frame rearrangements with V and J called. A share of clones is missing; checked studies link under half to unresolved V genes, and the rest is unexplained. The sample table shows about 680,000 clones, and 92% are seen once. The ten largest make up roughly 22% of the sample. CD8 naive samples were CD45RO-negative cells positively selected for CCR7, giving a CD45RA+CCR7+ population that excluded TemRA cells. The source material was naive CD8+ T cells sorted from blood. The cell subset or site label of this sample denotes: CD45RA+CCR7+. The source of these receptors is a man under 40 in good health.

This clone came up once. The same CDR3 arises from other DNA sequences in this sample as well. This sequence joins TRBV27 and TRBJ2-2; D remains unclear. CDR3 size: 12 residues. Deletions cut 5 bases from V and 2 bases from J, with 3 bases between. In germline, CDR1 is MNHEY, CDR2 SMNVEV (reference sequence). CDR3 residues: CASSANTGELFF. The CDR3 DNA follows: TGTGCCAGCAGTGCAAACACCGGGGAGCTGTTTTTT.

The CDR3, as DNA: TGCGCCAGCAGTGAGTCGACTCTTGGGACAGACTACACAGATACGCAGTATTTT. Its translation: CASSESTLGTDYTDTQYF. V and J are TRBV10-2 and TRBJ2-3, with 7 bases fitting TRBD1. This CDR3 is built from 18 residues. In germline, CDR1 is WSHSY, CDR2 SAAADI. V trimming: 0 bases; J trimming: 2 bases; junction bases outside the gene matches: 11.

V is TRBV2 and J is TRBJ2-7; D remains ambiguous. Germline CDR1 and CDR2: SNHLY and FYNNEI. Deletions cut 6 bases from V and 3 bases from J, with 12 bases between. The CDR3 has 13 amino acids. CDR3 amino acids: CASRGRPNYEQYF. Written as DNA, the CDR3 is TGTGCCAGCAGGGGTCGGCCGAACTACGAGCAGTACTTC.

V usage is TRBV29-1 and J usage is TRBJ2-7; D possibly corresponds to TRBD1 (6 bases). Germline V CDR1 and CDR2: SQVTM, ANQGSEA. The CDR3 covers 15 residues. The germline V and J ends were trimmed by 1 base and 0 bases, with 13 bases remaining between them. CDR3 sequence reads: CSVEGTGTSSYEQYF. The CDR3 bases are TGCAGCGTTGAAGGAACGGGGACAAGCTCCTACGAGCAGTACTTC.